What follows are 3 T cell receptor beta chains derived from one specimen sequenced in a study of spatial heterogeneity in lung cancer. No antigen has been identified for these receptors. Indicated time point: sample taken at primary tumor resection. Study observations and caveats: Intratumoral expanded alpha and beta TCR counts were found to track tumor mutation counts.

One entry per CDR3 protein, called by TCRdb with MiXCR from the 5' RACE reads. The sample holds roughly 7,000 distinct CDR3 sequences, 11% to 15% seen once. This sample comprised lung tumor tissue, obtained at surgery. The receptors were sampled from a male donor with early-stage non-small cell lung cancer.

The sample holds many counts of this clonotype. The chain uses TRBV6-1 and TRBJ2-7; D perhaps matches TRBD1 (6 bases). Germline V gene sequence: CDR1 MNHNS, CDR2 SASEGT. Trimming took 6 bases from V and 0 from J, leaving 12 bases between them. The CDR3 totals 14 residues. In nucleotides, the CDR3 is TGTGCCAGCAGCGGGACATTTTACTCCTACGAGCAGTACTTC. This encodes CASSGTFYSYEQYF.

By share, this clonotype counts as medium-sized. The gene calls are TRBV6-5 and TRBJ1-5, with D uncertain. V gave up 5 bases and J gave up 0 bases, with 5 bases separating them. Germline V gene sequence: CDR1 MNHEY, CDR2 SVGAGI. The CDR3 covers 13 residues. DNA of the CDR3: TGTGCCAGCAGTCGGAGTAGCAATCAGCCCCAGCATTTT. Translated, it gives CASSRSSNQPQHF.

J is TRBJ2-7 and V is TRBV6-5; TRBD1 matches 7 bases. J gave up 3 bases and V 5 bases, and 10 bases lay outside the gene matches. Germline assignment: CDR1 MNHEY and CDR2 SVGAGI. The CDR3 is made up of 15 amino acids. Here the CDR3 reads CASSLTGTVIYEQYF. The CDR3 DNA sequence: TGTGCCAGCAGTCTCACGGGGACAGTAATCTACGAGCAGTACTTC.